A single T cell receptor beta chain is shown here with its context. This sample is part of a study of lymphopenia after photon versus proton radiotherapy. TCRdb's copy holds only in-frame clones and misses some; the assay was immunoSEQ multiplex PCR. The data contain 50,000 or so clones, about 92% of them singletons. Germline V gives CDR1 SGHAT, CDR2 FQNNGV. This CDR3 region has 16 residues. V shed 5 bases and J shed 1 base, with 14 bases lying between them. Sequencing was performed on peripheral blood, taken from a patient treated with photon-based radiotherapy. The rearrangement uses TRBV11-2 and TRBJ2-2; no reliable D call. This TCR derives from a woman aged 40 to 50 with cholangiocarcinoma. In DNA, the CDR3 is TGTGCCAGCAGCCCCCGACCCGTAGAGAACACCGGGGAGCTGTTTTTT. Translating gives CASSPRPVENTGELFF.